These 7 T cell receptor beta chains originate from one sample sequenced in a study of lymphopenia after photon versus proton radiotherapy. Libraries were prepared by immunoSEQ multiplex PCR; TCRdb keeps only in-frame clonotypes and omits some of them. Among 60,000 or so clones, approximately 90% were seen once, and the ten largest hold 10% to 15%. The sequences come from peripheral blood, collected from a patient treated with proton-based radiotherapy. The receptors stem from a man older than 75 with esophageal cancer.

V usage is TRBV2 and J usage is TRBJ2-1; no clear D gene. Germline assignment: CDR1 SNHLY and CDR2 FYNNEI. The length of the CDR3 is 15 residues. With 6 bases removed from V and 0 bases from J, the gap between germline ends came to 12 bases. In DNA form, the CDR3 reads TGTGCCAGCAGCAGATTACAGAGCTCCTACAATGAGCAGTTCTTC. It encodes CASSRLQSSYNEQFF.

This chain joins TRBV7-9 and TRBJ1-1; TRBD1 matches at 9 bases. CDR1 and CDR2 from the germline V gene are SEHNR and FQNEAQ (reference sequence). The V segment lost 10 bases and the J segment 0 bases; nucleotides outside the gene matches: 12. The length of the CDR3 is 16 residues. CDR3 in DNA: TGTGCCATCAGGGGGAACAGGGGGCCCATGAACACTGAAGCTTTCTTT. Translation gives CAIRGNRGPMNTEAFF.

The chain uses TRBV6-5 and TRBJ1-4; D is possibly TRBD1 (6 bases). The V and J ends lost 2 bases and 6 bases respectively, with 10 bases between them. This CDR3 spans 14 amino acids. Germline CDR1 reads MNHEY; CDR2 reads SVGAGI. The CDR3 sequence: CASSYRPGDEKLFF. CDR3 DNA sequence: TGTGCCAGCAGTTACCGGCCAGGGGATGAAAAACTGTTTTTT.

The chain couples TRBV15 to TRBJ2-5; no definite D call. CDR1 is LNHNV, CDR2 YYDKDF, per germline (reference sequence). This CDR3 comprises 14 residues. With 6 bases removed from V and 5 bases from J, the gap between germline ends came to 16 bases. The CDR3 DNA reads TGTGCCACCAGGCCATCGGCTAGGACGGAGACCCAGTACTTC. Translation gives CATRPSARTETQYF.

V is TRBV7-9 and J is TRBJ2-5, with D unclear. The germline V gene encodes CDR1 SEHNR and CDR2 FQNEAQ (reference sequence). CDR3 length equals 11 residues. V was clipped by 0 bases and J by 5 bases, with 1 base between them. The CDR3 coding sequence is TGTGCCAGCAGCTTAGCGGAGACCCAGTACTTC. Translating gives CASSLAETQYF.

The CDR3 protein is CASSRESLQADTQYF. The CDR3 bases are TGTGCCAGCAGCCGGGAGTCTCTACAGGCAGATACGCAGTATTTT. This chain links TRBV7-9 with TRBJ2-3, with a weak D call TRBD2 (6 bases). This CDR3 is built from 15 residues. V was clipped by 5 bases and J by 4 bases, with 16 bases between them. CDR1 SEHNR and CDR2 FQNEAQ come from the germline V gene (reference sequence). Full variable domain (outside the CDR3, taken from reference TRBV7-9 and TRBJ2-3): DTGVSQNPRHKITKRGQNVTFRCDPISEHNRLYWYRQTLGQGPEFLTYFQNEAQLEKSRLLSDRFSAERPKGSFSTLEIQRTEQGDSAMYLCASSRESLQADTQYFGPGTRLTVL.

The rearrangement uses TRBV4-2 and TRBJ2-7; D is uncertain. V was pared by 1 base and J by 1 base, with 5 bases between. The CDR3 runs to 13 residues. CDR1 LGHNA and CDR2 YNFKEQ come from the germline V gene. CDR3 nucleotides: TGTGCCAGCAGCCAAGCTCAATCCTACGAGCAGTACTTC. Protein: CASSQAQSYEQYF.